This T cell receptor (beta chain) was identified in a study of OX40 agonist ivuxolimab in advanced cancers. The repertoire was sequenced with immunoSEQ multiplex PCR; TCRdb's copy has only in-frame clones and lacks some. The sample comprises 45,000 to 60,000 clones, around 84% of which are singletons, and 20% to 25% rests with the top ten. CDR3 size: 14 residues. Germline V gene sequence: CDR1 SGHRS, CDR2 YFSETQ. After removal of 5 bases from V and 3 bases from J, the junction contained 6 bases not matched to a gene. This chain joins TRBV5-1 and TRBJ2-7, with 9 positions matching TRBD2. Sequenced material: CD4+ or CD8+ T cells sorted from blood, taken in a trial of the OX40 agonist ivuxolimab. The source of this sequence is an adult with an advanced solid tumor such as melanoma, head and neck, liver or kidney cancer. This chain's CDR3 is CASSALAGDYEQYF. The DNA of the CDR3 is TGCGCCAGCAGTGCTTTAGCGGGAGACTACGAGCAGTACTTC.